Shown below are 29 T cell receptor beta chains from a single sample sequenced in a study of blood T cells in healthy people across ages. The authors ran a second PCR of roughly 6 to 12 cycles using a sample-barcoded 5' primer and a J-beta primer mix. TCRdb called the 5' RACE reads again in MiXCR, with one record for every CDR3 protein. This table has 1.5 million to 2 million distinct CDR3 sequences, 28% appearing once. The sample taken for sequencing was blood. These receptor sequences come from a woman aged 25 to 39 in good health.

This clonotype has more than one count but fewer than ten. The chain links TRBV2 to TRBJ2-5; TRBD1 matches at 9 bases. V trimming: 1 base; J trimming: 4 bases; junction bases outside the gene matches: 10. CDR1 is SNHLY, CDR2 FYNNEI, per germline. The CDR3 loop spans 17 amino acids. CDR3 in amino acids: CASSEVQGALGGETQYF. The CDR3 nucleotides read TGTGCCAGCAGTGAAGTACAGGGGGCGCTTGGTGGAGAGACCCAGTACTTC.

This clonotype was recorded at least ten times. The rearrangement joins TRBV29-1 to TRBJ2-5, with D perhaps being TRBD1 or TRBD2 (5 bases each). This CDR3 has 13 residues. CDR1 is SQVTM, CDR2 ANQGSEA, per germline. Trimming removed 1 base at V and 3 bases at J, with 9 bases between. Here the CDR3 reads CSVEAGPEETQYF. Written as DNA, the CDR3 is TGCAGCGTTGAAGCGGGGCCTGAAGAGACCCAGTACTTC.

The V gene is TRBV20-1, the J gene TRBJ2-1, with 9 positions matching TRBD2. Germline values: CDR1 DFQATT, CDR2 SNEGSKA (reference sequence). This CDR3 spans 15 amino acids. Trimming cost V 6 bases and J 7 bases; bases outside gene matches: 13. Here the CDR3 reads CSASLFAGGPNEQFF. The CDR3 region has the DNA TGCAGTGCGTCCCTCTTTGCGGGGGGGCCGAATGAGCAGTTCTTC.

This clonotype was detected only a few times. The chain uses TRBV5-5 and TRBJ1-2; a weak D match, TRBD1 (6 bases). The length of the CDR3 is 15 residues. Trimming shortened V by 3 bases and J by 4 bases, and 16 bases separated the two germline ends. Germline V gives CDR1 SGHKS, CDR2 YYEKEE (reference sequence). The CDR3 loop reads CASSSTGTILYGYTF. The CDR3 DNA sequence: TGTGCCAGCAGCTCGACCGGGACAATACTCTATGGCTACACCTTC.

The table lists this clonotype with a few counts. This chain joins TRBV20-1 and TRBJ2-5; D uncertain. Germline V gene sequence: CDR1 DFQATT, CDR2 SNEGSKA (reference sequence). There are 12 residues in the CDR3. V dropped 5 bases and J dropped 5 bases, with 12 bases sitting between them. As DNA, the CDR3 is TGCAGTGCTTTAGAGAATCGGGAGACCCAGTACTTC. Its protein is CSALENRETQYF.

This chain joins TRBV29-1 and TRBJ2-5; 9 bases are a match to TRBD2. The DNA end favors TRBJ2-7, so the J call may be wrong. Per the germline V gene, CDR1 is SQVTM and CDR2 is ANQGSEA. CDR3 length: 13 amino acids. The CDR3 region has the DNA TGCAGCGTTGCCCAGACTAGCGGCGACGAGCAGTACTTC. Protein product: CSVAQTSGDEQYF.

This clonotype was recorded a few times. V usage is TRBV18 and J usage is TRBJ1-6; a weak D match, TRBD1 (6 bases). This CDR3 has 15 residues. Per the germline V gene, CDR1 is KGHSH and CDR2 is LQKENI. With 3 bases removed from V and 3 bases from J, the gap between germline ends came to 9 bases. CDR3 region: CASSPGQRYNSPLHF. The CDR3 DNA reads TGTGCCAGCTCACCCGGACAGCGCTATAATTCACCCCTCCACTTT.

The chain uses TRBV28 and TRBJ2-1; TRBD2 agrees at 9 bases. The CDR3 sequence is 16 residues long. V trimming: 5 bases; J trimming: 6 bases; junction bases outside the gene matches: 11. In germline, CDR1 is MDHEN, CDR2 SYDVKM. The CDR3 DNA follows: TGTGCCAGCAGTCGCCCATTTAGCGGGGGCACCAATGAGCAGTTCTTC. Translating it yields CASSRPFSGGTNEQFF. Combining the CDR3 with reference TRBV28 and TRBJ2-1 gives the whole variable domain DVKVTQSSRYLVKRTGEKVFLECVQDMDHENMFWYRQDPGLGLRLIYFSYDVKMKEKGDIPEGYSVSREKKERFSLILESASTNQTSMYLCASSRPFSGGTNEQFFGPGTRLTVL.

J is TRBJ1-1 and V is TRBV2, with D tentatively TRBD1 (5 bases). Germline lookup yields CDR1 SNHLY and CDR2 FYNNEI. The CDR3 runs 13 residues. Trimming left V 1 base short and J 7 bases short, with 10 bases between. The CDR3 sequence: CASSEGSRDEAFF. In nucleotides, the CDR3 is TGTGCCAGCAGTGAAGGGTCCAGGGATGAAGCTTTCTTT.

This clonotype was seen a few times. This chain uses TRBV3-1 with TRBJ2-6; the D is unclear. V lost 1 base to trimming and J lost 2 bases, with 12 bases between them. The CDR3 has 17 amino acids. CDR1 is LGHDT, CDR2 YNNKEL, per germline (reference sequence). The CDR3 bases are TGTGCCAGCAGCCAAGTATACGGCGCTACTGGGGCCAACGTCCTGACTTTC. Protein sequence: CASSQVYGATGANVLTF.

A single count supports this clonotype. This rearrangement joins TRBV10-2 to TRBJ1-2; weak D call: TRBD1 (5 bases). Per germline, CDR1 WSHSY and CDR2 SAAADI. The V end lost 0 bases, the J end lost 7 bases, and 9 bases lay between the germline ends. The CDR3 has 13 residues. DNA for the CDR3: TGCGCCAGCAGTGAGTCTGCCAGGGTTGGCTACACCTTC. Its translation: CASSESARVGYTF.

The V call is TRBV20-1, the J call TRBJ1-2; D is possibly TRBD1 (6 bases). The CDR3 is 15 amino acids. Trimming took off 3 bases at V and 6 bases at J, with 20 bases between the two ends. Germline CDR1 reads DFQATT; CDR2 reads SNEGSKA (reference sequence). Written as DNA, the CDR3 is TGCAGTGCTAGCTTACCCGGGGGCGGTAATAATGGCTACACCTTC. Amino acids: CSASLPGGGNNGYTF.

This chain joins TRBV4-1 and TRBJ1-5; D unresolved. V was shortened by 2 bases and J by 7 bases, with 12 bases between the two germline ends. The germline V gene encodes CDR1 MGHRA and CDR2 YSYEKL. The CDR3 runs to 14 residues. The CDR3 region is CASSQSKGGQPQHF. The CDR3, as DNA: TGCGCCAGCAGCCAAAGTAAGGGAGGGCAGCCCCAGCATTTT.

Only a few counts were recorded for this clonotype. The CDR3, as DNA: TGTGCCCTCGGGACAGACGGACTAAACACTGAAGCTTTCTTT. Protein: CALGTDGLNTEAFF. The chain uses TRBV7-9 and TRBJ1-1, with TRBD1 matching over 7 bases. Per germline, CDR1 SEHNR and CDR2 FQNEAQ (reference sequence). This CDR3 is built from 14 residues. V gave up 11 bases and J gave up 2 bases; unmatched junction bases: 11.

Regarding this clonotype: This may stem from a read error, because a much larger clone lies one nucleotide away. The chain is built from TRBV25-1 and TRBJ2-1; D possibly matches TRBD1 or TRBD2 (5 bases each). TRBJ2-7 matches the DNA end more closely, so the J call is doubtful. Per germline, CDR1 MGHDK and CDR2 SYGVNS. CDR3 length equals 14 residues. CDR3 DNA: TGTGCAAGCATGGACACGAGGGGAAACAATGAGCAGTACTTC. The encoded protein is CASMDTRGNNEQYF.

This rearrangement joins TRBV4-1 to TRBJ1-4; the D gene is possibly TRBD1 (5 bases). This CDR3 contains 15 residues. Trimming pared 0 bases from V and 0 bases from J, leaving 5 bases between. Germline V gives CDR1 MGHRA, CDR2 YSYEKL. DNA of the CDR3: TGCGCCAGCAGCCAAGAGACAGCAACTAATGAAAAACTGTTTTTT. Its translation: CASSQETATNEKLFF.

This chain uses TRBV18 with TRBJ2-3; 7 positions match TRBD2. After removal of 5 bases from V and 1 base from J, the junction contained 6 bases not matched to a gene. The CDR3 length is 15 residues. CDR1 is KGHSH, CDR2 LQKENI, per germline. The CDR3 loop is CASSATSARTDTQYF. The CDR3 nucleotides read TGTGCCAGCTCAGCAACTAGCGCCCGCACAGATACGCAGTATTTT.

The chain uses TRBV7-3 and TRBJ2-1; 12 bases fit TRBD2. The V and J ends lost 6 bases and 11 bases, in that order; junction bases with no gene match: 5. Germline V gene data show CDR1 as SGHTA and CDR2 as FQGTGA. CDR3 length: 13 residues. The CDR3 nucleotides are TGTGCCAGCAGTAATGGACTAGCGGGGAAGCAGTTCTTC. As protein: CASSNGLAGKQFF. Together with reference TRBV7-3 and TRBJ2-1, the CDR3 gives the full variable domain: GAGVSQTPSNKVTEKGKYVELRCDPISGHTALYWYRQSLGQGPEFLIYFQGTGAADDSGLPNDRFFAVRPEGSVSTLKIQRTERGDSAVYLCASSNGLAGKQFFGPGTRLTVL.

The chain is built from TRBV30 and TRBJ2-7; TRBD2 is a possible D gene (6 bases). V was pared by 4 bases and J by 4 bases, with 14 bases between. The germline V gene encodes CDR1 GTSNPN and CDR2 SVGIG (reference sequence). The length of the CDR3 is 13 residues. The CDR3 sequence: CAWTGTGVYEQYF. The CDR3 nucleotides are TGTGCCTGGACCGGGACGGGGGTGTACGAGCAGTACTTC.

The chain combines TRBV5-1 with TRBJ2-5; D ambiguous. The CDR3 has 15 residues. The germline V gene encodes CDR1 SGHRS and CDR2 YFSETQ. The V gene lost 4 bases and the J gene lost 2 bases, with 15 bases spanning the gap. CDR3 protein: CASSPLTGFQETQYF. CDR3 nucleotides: TGCGCCAGCAGCCCCCTGACGGGCTTTCAAGAGACCCAGTACTTC.

This clonotype was found a few times. The rearrangement joins TRBV25-1 to TRBJ2-7; no definite D call. Germline-derived CDR1 and CDR2 are MGHDK and SYGVNS. There are 13 residues in the CDR3. Trimming removed 1 base from V and 1 base from J, with 5 bases in between. The CDR3 spells CASSESSSYEQYF. The CDR3 DNA sequence: TGTGCCAGCAGTGAATCGAGTTCCTACGAGCAGTACTTC.

V and J are TRBV11-2 and TRBJ1-2, with D uncertain. Germline CDR1 SGHAT, CDR2 FQNNGV. This CDR3 spans 14 amino acids. Trimming left V 3 bases short and J 0 bases short, with 8 bases between. The chain's CDR3 is CASSFEGSNYGYTF. The CDR3 bases are TGTGCCAGCAGCTTTGAGGGATCTAACTATGGCTACACCTTC.

On this clonotype itself: With a much larger clone just one base away, this may be a read error. The V gene is TRBV20-1, the J gene TRBJ2-1; tentatively, D is TRBD1 or TRBD2 (5 bases each). The J call is doubtful: the DNA matches TRBJ2-7 better. This CDR3 is built from 14 residues. The germline V gene has CDR1 DFQATT and CDR2 SNEGSKA (reference sequence). In DNA form, the CDR3 reads TGCAGTGCTAGACCCCGGGGCTCCTACAATGAGCAGTACTTC. It translates to CSARPRGSYNEQYF.

The table lists this clonotype with a few counts. The chain recombines TRBV12-3 or TRBV12-4 with TRBJ1-2; TRBD1 is a possible D gene (6 bases). The CDR3 loop spans 16 amino acids. V gave up 7 bases and J gave up 4 bases, with 22 bases separating them. The CDR3 DNA reads TGTGCCAGCAATATAGGGGGACGGGGGCGGGCCTATGGCTACACCTTC. Translation gives CASNIGGRGRAYGYTF.

The chain couples TRBV28 to TRBJ1-5; D may be TRBD1 (5 bases). Germline CDR1 reads MDHEN; CDR2 reads SYDVKM. V lost 3 bases, J lost 2 bases, and 14 bases lay in between. The CDR3 length is 16 residues. CDR3 bases: TGTGCCAGCAGTTTGTGGGTGGGGCAGGGCAATCAGCCCCAGCATTTT. Amino acid sequence: CASSLWVGQGNQPQHF.

J is TRBJ2-1 and V is TRBV3-1; D might be TRBD1 (5 bases). The CDR3 totals 13 residues. V was cut by 10 bases and J by 0 bases, with 10 bases left in between. Germline-derived CDR1 and CDR2 are LGHDT and YNNKEL (reference sequence). The CDR3 DNA sequence: TGTGCCACGCAGGGTATCTCCTACAATGAGCAGTTCTTC. Translating it yields CATQGISYNEQFF.

This clonotype occurred a few times. In this CDR3 the conserved last residue, phenylalanine or tryptophan, is missing, so a read error is likely. The chain recombines TRBV12-3 or TRBV12-4 with TRBJ2-7, with D perhaps TRBD1 (6 bases). Trimming shortened V by 3 bases and J by 5 bases, and 11 bases separated the two germline ends. The CDR3 runs 13 residues. The DNA of the CDR3 is TGTGCCAGCAGTTTGGCAGGGGCCCACGAGCAGTACATC. Encoded protein: CASSLAGAHEQYI.

V gene TRBV7-9 combines with J gene TRBJ2-7, with TRBD1 as a possible D gene (5 bases). V lost 4 bases and J lost 3, with 10 bases in between. CDR3 length: 13 amino acids. In germline, CDR1 is SEHNR, CDR2 FQNEAQ (reference sequence). CDR3 sequence (DNA): TGTGCCAGCAGCTCAGGGTGGGACTACGAGCAGTACTTC. Its translation: CASSSGWDYEQYF.

This clonotype is hyperexpanded in the sample. This chain links TRBV3-1 with TRBJ2-5; possible D gene TRBD1, 5 bases. The ends were cut back, 5 bases at V and 1 base at J, with 14 bases in the middle. CDR3 length: 15 residues. In germline, CDR1 is LGHDT, CDR2 YNNKEL (reference sequence). As DNA, the CDR3 is TGTGCCAGCAGCTTCTGGACATCGGGCCAAGAGACCCAGTACTTC. Translated: CASSFWTSGQETQYF.